These T cell receptor beta chains were read from a single sample in a study of T cells in Graves' hyperthyroidism and ophthalmopathy. A single record per CDR3 protein comes from TCRdb applying MiXCR to the multiplex PCR reads. Of under 400,000 distinct CDR3 sequences listed, around a quarter are singletons. The specimen sequenced was blood. The source of these receptors is a man between 50 and 59 years old with Graves' hyperthyroidism. The CDR3 runs from the conserved cysteine through the conserved F or W. A D gene is named only where the DNA matches it firmly.

>TRBD2|TRBJ2-1|TRBV4-1
CASSQDSGMREISGEQFF
>NA|TRBJ2-3|TRBV24-1
CATSDLGTQDTQYF
>TRBD1|TRBJ1-2|TRBV5-1
CASSLAQGAGYGYTF
>NA|TRBJ2-7|TRBV28
CASSLWSSFKYEQYF
>NA|TRBJ2-3|TRBV6-2/TRBV6-3
CASSYLATSPDGDTQYF
>NA|TRBJ2-3|TRBV6-1
CASSYRELTTDTQYF
>TRBD2|TRBJ2-1|TRBV6-1
CASSVIAGGPDEQFF
>NA|TRBJ2-7|TRBV7-3
CASSLYGPSYEQYF
>NA|TRBJ1-5|TRBV20-1
CSALNRGHGQPQHF
>NA|TRBJ2-7|TRBV7-9
CASSSDYEQYF
>NA|TRBJ2-7|TRBV3-1
CASSQASRSGEQYF
>NA|TRBJ2-3|TRBV28
CASSSLGEVPDTQYF
>NA|TRBJ1-2|TRBV6-2/TRBV6-3
CASGYSSRTDYGYTF
>TRBD2|TRBJ2-3|TRBV29-1
CSGRGLVESSTDTQYF
>NA|TRBJ2-3|TRBV5-5
CASTRTVSTDTQYF
>NA|TRBJ2-7|TRBV4-1
CASSQAPGLTYEQYF
>NA|TRBJ1-1|TRBV28
CASSRWAGTEAFF
>NA|TRBJ1-5|TRBV12-3/TRBV12-4
CASSSDEGDQPQHF
>NA|TRBJ2-7|TRBV19
CASSLLASGLASSYEQYF
>TRBD1|TRBJ1-1|TRBV28
CASREDRGADTEAFF
>NA|TRBJ1-6|TRBV18
CASSPNENSPLHF
>NA|TRBJ1-5|TRBV18
CASSPGDGQPQHF
>TRBD2|TRBJ2-1|TRBV20-1
CSARPVTSGTTYNEQFF
>NA|TRBJ1-4|TRBV6-1
CASSEKNEKLFF
>NA|TRBJ2-7|TRBV20-1
CSARTPGRSYEQYF
>NA|TRBJ2-5|TRBV15
CATSRDKTARYF
>TRBD1|TRBJ2-1|TRBV18
CASSPQGTGSYNEQFF
>NA|TRBJ2-2|TRBV6-4
CASSDTSIDTGELFF
>NA|TRBJ2-5|TRBV20-1
CSVPGMAEETQYF
>NA|TRBJ2-5|TRBV29-1
CSVDGQAWRETQYF
>NA|TRBJ2-7|TRBV10-3
CAISEAADPYEQYF
>NA|TRBJ2-7|TRBV6-1
CASSTAVWRSYEQYF
>NA|TRBJ2-1|TRBV7-8
CASSSFGVGRNNEQFF
>NA|TRBJ2-1|TRBV7-3
CASSLVGTTFGEQFF